The T cell receptor beta chain described here comes from a study of blood T cell repertoires in COVID-19. Overall study context: The United States, Italy and Spain were the sources of the acute and convalescent COVID-19 samples.

The ends lost 4 bases at V and 1 base at J; junction bases unmatched: 6. The CDR3 runs to 15 residues. Germline V gene lookup returns CDR1 SGHKS and CDR2 YYEKEE (reference sequence). In the original analysis: Amplifying reference gene primers gave estimates of nucleated cell counts. Data came from immunoSEQ multiplex PCR; TCRdb stores just in-frame clones and leaves some out. D and trimming come from the DNA, and the V and J calls and clone size come from that table. The repertoire consists of 65,000 or so clones, with 76% occurring once and the leading ten covering approximately 6.8%. This sequence was found in a woman aged 45 to 65 with active or convalescent COVID-19. The gene calls are TRBV5-5 and TRBJ1-1; 8 bases agree with TRBD1. Sequences were obtained from peripheral blood. Here the CDR3 DNA reads TGTGCCAGCAGCCCATACAGGGGGACGAACACTGAAGCTTTCTTT. It specifies CASSPYRGTNTEAFF.